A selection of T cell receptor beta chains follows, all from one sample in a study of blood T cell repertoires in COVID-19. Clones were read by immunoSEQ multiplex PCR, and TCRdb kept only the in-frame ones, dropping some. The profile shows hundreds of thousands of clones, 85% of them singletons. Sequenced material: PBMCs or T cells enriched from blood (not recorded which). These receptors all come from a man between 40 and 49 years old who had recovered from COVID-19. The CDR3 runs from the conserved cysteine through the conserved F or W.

CASSVQSGGINTGELFF	TRBV9
CATSKAGTYTGELFF	TRBV15
CASSLDAGGYNEQFF	TRBV7-3
CASTSGTNNEQFF	TRBV2
CASSQGTGPNTGELFF	TRBV7-7
CASSGRINEQFF	TRBV4-1
CASSLYDRENAGAFF	TRBV13
CASSASGATDTQYF	TRBV9
CASSYAPGDSGELFF	TRBV6-2/TRBV6-3
CASTPVPGQVYGYTF	TRBV19
CATSDFSRGGNQPQHF	TRBV24-1
CASSSDYNEQFF	TRBV5-4
CASRIAGENSGANVLTF	TRBV28
CASSPLRSGAGELFF	TRBV28
CASSREIGSRNQPQHF	TRBV4-1
CASSGDRGPAEAFF	TRBV18
CAISESSGDYRYGYTF	TRBV10-3
CASRCPTNPIQETQYF	TRBV10-2
CASSIGQGANTEAFF	TRBV5-4
CASSLLPLGEQYF	TRBV28
CASSIAQPHNEQFF	TRBV19
CATSDLHRAGETQYF	TRBV24-1
CASSSAGTSKYQPQHF	TRBV28
CASSLGSGGTEAFF	TRBV13
CASSSGRGLDYGYTF	TRBV13
CAISESGQGAYEQYF	TRBV10-3
CASSWEGTVNTEAFF	TRBV5-1
CASSFGAGNTIYF	TRBV11-2
CASTRTSGSSYNEQFF	TRBV19
CASSLTGRADYNEQFF	TRBV7-8